These 25 T cell receptor beta chains were sequenced from one sample in a study of human T cells and chemical hapten exposure. MiXCR, applied by TCRdb to the RACE reads, yields one record per CDR3 protein. Of 95,000 or so distinct CDR3 sequences in the sample, over 9.5% were seen once. Indicated time point: patch test 2, 6 weeks after DPC sensitization. As for treatment: therapeutic diphenylcyclopropenone sensitization with weekly scalp DPC. The source material was whole blood, sampled in connection with sensitization to the hapten diphenylcyclopropenone (DPC). These receptors were taken from a woman between 40 and 55 years old with alopecia areata. Some clones in this sample may be carry-over from other donors' samples.

The rearrangement joins TRBV7-9 to TRBJ2-2; D assignment may be TRBD1 or TRBD2 (5 bases each). Trimming shortened V by 4 bases and J by 6 bases, and 15 bases separated the two germline ends. Germline V gene sequence: CDR1 SEHNR, CDR2 FQNEAQ (reference sequence). The CDR3 covers 15 residues. The CDR3 sequence: CASSWDGAAAGELFF. In DNA, the CDR3 is TGTGCCAGCAGCTGGGACGGGGCCGCAGCCGGGGAGCTGTTTTTT. Looking up the rest from reference TRBV7-9 and TRBJ2-2 gives the full variable domain: DTGVSQNPRHKITKRGQNVTFRCDPISEHNRLYWYRQTLGQGPEFLTYFQNEAQLEKSRLLSDRFSAERPKGSFSTLEIQRTEQGDSAMYLCASSWDGAAAGELFFGEGSRLTVL.

V and J are TRBV5-1 and TRBJ1-1, with D unresolved. The CDR3 is made up of 13 amino acids. From germline, CDR1 is SGHRS and CDR2 YFSETQ. V was shortened by 4 bases and J by 1 base, with 8 bases between the two germline ends. CDR3 in amino acids: CASSIDSNTEAFF. DNA of the CDR3: TGCGCCAGCAGCATCGATTCGAACACTGAAGCTTTCTTT.

Only a few counts were recorded for this clonotype. The chain recombines TRBV9 with TRBJ1-2; D perhaps matches TRBD1 (5 bases). Trimming pared 0 bases from V and 0 bases from J, leaving 6 bases between. The germline V gene encodes CDR1 SGDLS and CDR2 YYNGEE. CDR3 length equals 14 residues. As DNA, the CDR3 is TGTGCCAGCAGCGTAGGCAGGGCTAACTATGGCTACACCTTC. As protein: CASSVGRANYGYTF.

Only a few counts were recorded for this clonotype. The chain uses TRBV5-1 and TRBJ2-3; possibly TRBD2 for D (7 bases). With 4 bases removed from V and 3 bases from J, the gap between germline ends came to 12 bases. The CDR3 consists of 14 residues. Germline-derived CDR1 and CDR2 are SGHRS and YFSETQ. For the CDR3, the DNA is TGCGCCAGCAGCCCGAGCGGGACAACAGATACGCAGTATTTT. This encodes CASSPSGTTDTQYF.

The V call is TRBV5-1, the J call TRBJ2-3, with D perhaps TRBD1 (6 bases). The CDR3 runs to 12 residues. Looked up from germline, CDR1 is SGHRS and CDR2 is YFSETQ. V lost 4 bases, J lost 10 bases, and 13 bases lay in between. The CDR3 DNA reads as TGCGCCAGCAGCACTTACAGGGACCCGCAGTATTTT. Translated: CASSTYRDPQYF.

This clonotype has more than one count but fewer than ten. This chain links TRBV27 with TRBJ1-1; D is possibly TRBD1 (5 bases). This CDR3 is 12 amino acids long. Germline V gene sequence: CDR1 MNHEY, CDR2 SMNVEV (reference sequence). The germline V and J ends were trimmed by 3 bases and 5 bases, with 7 bases remaining between them. CDR3 sequence (DNA): TGTGCCAGCAGTTTTTGGGGGACTGAAGCTTTCTTT. This sequence encodes CASSFWGTEAFF.

This clonotype was found a few times. The chain has TRBV20-1 and TRBJ2-7, with D possibly being TRBD2 (6 bases). The CDR3 length is 12 residues. The V end was cut by 3 bases, the J end by 6 bases, with 12 bases between. CDR1 and CDR2 from the germline V gene are DFQATT and SNEGSKA (reference sequence). CDR3: CSASPRGGEQYF. CDR3 bases: TGCAGTGCTAGCCCAAGGGGAGGCGAGCAGTACTTC.

The J gene is TRBJ1-2, the V gene TRBV9, with D perhaps TRBD1 (5 bases). The ends were cut back, 0 bases at V and 5 bases at J, with 14 bases in the middle. The germline CDR1 and CDR2 sequences are SGDLS and YYNGEE. The CDR3 length is 15 residues. Here the CDR3 reads CASSVAHDEGYGYTF. DNA of the CDR3: TGTGCCAGCAGCGTAGCCCATGACGAGGGGTATGGCTACACCTTC.

The chain couples TRBV7-3 to TRBJ2-1; D is uncertain. The CDR3 loop spans 16 amino acids. Germline V CDR1 and CDR2: SGHTA, FQGTGA. The V end was cut by 2 bases, the J end by 0 bases, with 11 bases between. CDR3 residues: CASSLDQSSSYNEQFF. The CDR3 DNA is TGTGCCAGCAGCTTAGACCAGAGCAGCTCCTACAATGAGCAGTTCTTC. The whole variable domain, filled in from reference TRBV7-3 and TRBJ2-1, reads GAGVSQTPSNKVTEKGKYVELRCDPISGHTALYWYRQSLGQGPEFLIYFQGTGAADDSGLPNDRFFAVRPEGSVSTLKIQRTERGDSAVYLCASSLDQSSSYNEQFFGPGTRLTVL.

Note on this clonotype: A much larger clone lies a single base off, so this may be a read error. CDR3 DNA: TGTGCCAGCTCAAGATCACAGGAGGCTAATGAAAAACTGTTTTTT. It encodes CASSRSQEANEKLFF. The J gene is TRBJ1-4, the V gene TRBV18; D might be TRBD1 (5 bases). Germline V gives CDR1 KGHSH, CDR2 LQKENI. Trimming shortened V by 5 bases and J by 3 bases, and 13 bases separated the two germline ends. The CDR3 runs 15 residues. Using reference TRBV18 and TRBJ1-4 for the parts outside the CDR3, the full variable domain is NAGVMQNPRHLVRRRGQEARLRCSPMKGHSHVYWYRQLPEEGLKFMVYLQKENIIDESGMPKERFSAEFPKEGPSILRIQQVVRGDSAAYFCASSRSQEANEKLFFGSGTQLSVL.

The table lists this clonotype with a few counts. The chain carries TRBV6-1 and TRBJ2-7; unclear D gene. In germline, CDR1 is MNHNS, CDR2 SASEGT. Trimming took off 4 bases at V and 3 bases at J, with 10 bases between the two ends. The CDR3 runs to 13 residues. CDR3 amino acids: CASSGQPFYEQYF. The CDR3 nucleotides read TGTGCCAGCAGTGGACAACCATTCTACGAGCAGTACTTC.

This clonotype was observed many times. The CDR3 coding sequence is TGCGCCAGCAGTGTTTTAACAGGGCTGGTAGGGGGTGACACTGAAGCTTTCTTT. Residues: CASSVLTGLVGGDTEAFF. The J gene is TRBJ1-1, the V gene TRBV10-2; TRBD1 might be the D (6 bases). CDR1 and CDR2 from the germline V gene are WSHSY and SAAADI. Deletions cut 4 bases from V and 3 bases from J, with 24 bases between. The length of the CDR3 is 18 residues.

This clonotype was counted between two and nine times. At one boundary the junction diverges from the germline segment, which might be a read error. This chain uses TRBV29-1 with TRBJ2-7; D might be TRBD1 (6 bases). CDR3 length equals 12 residues. Germline loops: CDR1 SQVTM, CDR2 ANQGSEA. CDR3 in amino acids: CSVEDRSYEQYF. CDR3 nucleotide sequence: TGCAGCGTGGAAGACAGGAGCTACGAGCAGTACTTC.

The sample holds many counts of this clonotype. V and J are TRBV7-9 and TRBJ2-7; 9 bases agree with TRBD1. Looked up from germline, CDR1 is SEHNR and CDR2 is FQNEAQ (reference sequence). With V trimmed by 5 bases and J by 2 bases, 4 bases remained unmatched. The CDR3 consists of 14 residues. The CDR3 reads CASSRRDRAYEQYF. The CDR3 region has the DNA TGTGCCAGCAGCCGCAGGGACAGGGCCTACGAGCAGTACTTC.

The chain is built from TRBV29-1 and TRBJ2-7; D uncertain. Germline V CDR1 and CDR2: SQVTM, ANQGSEA. CDR3 length: 13 residues. Deletions cut 6 bases from V and 0 bases from J, with 12 bases between. Here the CDR3 reads CSVGSKSSYEQYF. CDR3 bases: TGCAGCGTCGGCAGCAAGAGCTCCTACGAGCAGTACTTC.

This clonotype was counted many times. J is TRBJ1-3 and V is TRBV13, with TRBD1 as a possible D gene (6 bases). Trimming left V 2 bases short and J 4 bases short, with 6 bases between. Germline V gene sequence: CDR1 PRHDT, CDR2 FYEKMQ (reference sequence). The CDR3 length is 13 residues. The CDR3, as DNA: TGTGCCAGCAGCTTACAGGGGGGAAACACCATATATTTT. This translates into CASSLQGGNTIYF.

This clonotype was seen ten or more times. The chain carries TRBV5-4 and TRBJ1-6; 9 nucleotides agree with TRBD1. This CDR3 has 15 amino acids. The trim removed 2 bases at V and 9 bases at J, leaving 6 bases unmatched. Germline CDR1 is SGHNT and CDR2 is YYREEE (reference sequence). DNA for the CDR3: TGTGCCAGCAGCTTTGATGGGACAGGGATTTCACCCCTCCACTTT. It codes for CASSFDGTGISPLHF.

This chain joins TRBV10-2 and TRBJ2-5; D may be TRBD1 or TRBD2 (5 bases each). V dropped 8 bases and J dropped 7 bases, with 17 bases sitting between them. The CDR3 runs to 13 residues. Per the germline V gene, CDR1 is WSHSY and CDR2 is SAAADI. Here the CDR3 DNA reads TGCGCCAGCCGTACAGGAGGTTCTAGGACCCAGTACTTC. Protein: CASRTGGSRTQYF.

The sample holds many counts of this clonotype. The chain is built from TRBV7-6 and TRBJ2-5, with TRBD2 matching 11 bases. CDR3 length: 15 residues. The germline V gene has CDR1 SGHVS and CDR2 FNYEAQ. V dropped 4 bases and J dropped 5; count of bases not matched to a gene: 6. The CDR3 coding sequence is TGTGCCAGCAGCTCCACTAGCGGGAGTTGGGAGACCCAGTACTTC. Protein sequence: CASSSTSGSWETQYF.

The table lists this clonotype with a few counts. The chain employs TRBV5-5 and TRBJ1-1; the D is unclear. Trimming left V 5 bases short and J 3 bases short, with 11 bases between. The CDR3 runs to 13 residues. In germline, CDR1 is SGHKS, CDR2 YYEKEE (reference sequence). The CDR3 DNA reads as TGTGCCAGCAGGTGGGGAGCAGACACTGAAGCTTTCTTT. Protein sequence: CASRWGADTEAFF. Filled out from reference TRBV5-5 and TRBJ1-1, the complete variable domain reads DAGVTQSPTHLIKTRGQQVTLRCSPISGHKSVSWYQQVLGQGPQFIFQYYEKEERGRGNFPDRFSARQFPNYSSELNVNALLLGDSALYLCASRWGADTEAFFGQGTRLTVV.

The table lists this clonotype with many counts. This chain uses TRBV24-1 with TRBJ2-1; D is unresolved. Germline V gene data show CDR1 as KGHDR and CDR2 as SFDVKD. With 5 bases removed from V and 1 base from J, the gap between germline ends came to 2 bases. The CDR3 totals 12 residues. The CDR3 DNA is TGTGCCACCAGTGGATCCTACAATGAGCAGTTCTTC. Translation gives CATSGSYNEQFF.

Ten or more counts support this clonotype. This chain connects TRBV4-3 to TRBJ1-3; tentative D call: TRBD1 (5 bases). V was clipped by 0 bases and J by 7 bases, with 7 bases between them. This CDR3 contains 13 residues. The germline gives CDR1 LGHNA, CDR2 YSLEER. The CDR3 sequence is CASSQERGNTIYF. The CDR3 DNA reads TGCGCCAGCAGCCAAGAAAGGGGCAACACCATATATTTT.

The table lists this clonotype with many counts. An end of the junction does not agree with germline; a read error may underlie this. The chain combines TRBV6-2 or TRBV6-3 with TRBJ1-1; D ambiguous. The CDR3 sequence is 11 residues long. The germline V gene has CDR1 MNHEY and CDR2 SVGEGT. The CDR3 DNA sequence: TGTGCCAGCAGTTACCCTACGACCCCTCGGTTT. This codes for CASSYPTTPRF.

There are many counts of this clonotype. The rearrangement joins TRBV29-1 to TRBJ1-5; D is possibly TRBD1 (6 bases). V lost 7 bases to trimming and J lost 4 bases, with 14 bases between them. Germline V gene data show CDR1 as SQVTM and CDR2 as ANQGSEA. The length of the CDR3 is 13 residues. This CDR3 is CSAAEGGNQPQHF. Written as DNA, the CDR3 is TGCAGCGCTGCCGAAGGGGGGAATCAGCCCCAGCATTTT.

This clonotype was detected a few times. The chain has TRBV29-1 and TRBJ2-5; 9 nucleotides agree with TRBD2. The V segment lost 6 bases and the J segment 7 bases; nucleotides outside the gene matches: 6. CDR1 is SQVTM, CDR2 ANQGSEA, per germline. This CDR3 region has 12 residues. CDR3 in DNA: TGCAGCGTGGGACTAGCTGGGGGGACCCAGTACTTC. This encodes CSVGLAGGTQYF.